Listed here are 4 T cell receptor beta chains from one sample, sequenced in a study of blood T cells in healthy people across ages. The second PCR ran about 6 to 11 cycles with a sample-barcoded 5' primer and J-beta primers. MiXCR, run by TCRdb on the 5' RACE reads, gives a single entry per CDR3 protein. The table includes about 1,000,000 distinct CDR3 sequences, under 55% detected once. Sequencing used blood. The receptors were sampled from a woman aged 60 to 75 in good health.

The chain employs TRBV28 and TRBJ2-4; D is uncertain. Trimming removed 6 bases from V and 3 bases from J, with 18 bases in between. The CDR3 is 16 residues long. CDR1 MDHEN and CDR2 SYDVKM come from the germline V gene. The CDR3 DNA sequence: TGTGCCAGCAGCCGTATAAGGGCCGTAGTCAAAAACATTCAGTACTTC. The encoded protein is CASSRIRAVVKNIQYF.

This chain connects TRBV27 to TRBJ1-2; a weak D match, TRBD1 (5 bases). V lost 3 bases, J lost 3 bases, and 14 bases lay in between. The CDR3 loop spans 15 amino acids. Germline V gene lookup returns CDR1 MNHEY and CDR2 SMNVEV (reference sequence). DNA of the CDR3: TGTGCCAGCAGTTTTTTGGGGGTTTTGGACTATGGCTACACCTTC. Amino acids: CASSFLGVLDYGYTF.

The table lists this clonotype with a few counts. The chain has TRBV27 and TRBJ2-2; 7 bases map to TRBD2. Trimming cost V 6 bases and J 5 bases; bases outside gene matches: 15. There are 17 residues in the CDR3. The germline V gene encodes CDR1 MNHEY and CDR2 SMNVEV (reference sequence). The CDR3 here is CASRLVGVAGETGELFF. In DNA form, the CDR3 reads TGTGCCAGCAGACTCGTCGGGGTCGCGGGGGAGACCGGGGAGCTGTTTTTT.

This clonotype occurred a few times. This CDR3 reads CASSVEEAGELFF. The CDR3 coding sequence is TGCGCCAGCAGCGTGGAAGAGGCCGGGGAGCTGTTTTTT. The chain carries TRBV5-1 and TRBJ2-2; D is ambiguous. Germline lookup yields CDR1 SGHRS and CDR2 YFSETQ. CDR3 length: 13 residues. V was trimmed by 4 bases and J by 6 bases, leaving 10 bases between them. Combining the CDR3 with reference TRBV5-1 and TRBJ2-2 gives the whole variable domain KAGVTQTPRYLIKTRGQQVTLSCSPISGHRSVSWYQQTPGQGLQFLFEYFSETQRNKGNFPGRFSGRQFSNSRSEMNVSTLELGDSALYLCASSVEEAGELFFGEGSRLTVL.